The next 32 T cell receptor beta chains were all read from a single sample in a study of CD8 T cells in ankylosing spondylitis. In TCRdb, the 5' RACE reads were re-called with MiXCR into one record per CDR3 protein. The sample has about 200,000 distinct CDR3 sequences, about a quarter seen once. The specimen was blood, either unsorted or a sorted T cell fraction (not recorded which). The origin of the receptors is a male donor with ankylosing spondylitis or in good health (not recorded which).

The CDR3 sequence: CASSPGMSYNEQFF. The CDR3 nucleotides are TGTGCCAGCAGCCCCGGAATGTCCTACAATGAGCAGTTCTTC. The chain joins TRBV7-2 to TRBJ2-1; no firm D call. The V end was cut by 5 bases, the J end by 1 base, with 9 bases between. The CDR3 covers 14 residues. From germline, CDR1 is SGHTA and CDR2 FQGNSA. Drawing the rest from reference TRBV7-2 and TRBJ2-1, the complete variable domain is GAGVSQSPSNKVTEKGKDVELRCDPISGHTALYWYRQSLGQGLEFLIYFQGNSAPDKSGLPSDRFSAERTGGSVSTLTIQRTQQEDSAVYLCASSPGMSYNEQFFGPGTRLTVL.

This clonotype was counted only a few times. This sequence joins TRBV9 and TRBJ2-7, with D perhaps being TRBD1 or TRBD2 (5 bases each). Trimming left V 2 bases short and J 6 bases short, with 12 bases between. The germline CDR1 and CDR2 sequences are SGDLS and YYNGEE. The CDR3 has 13 amino acids. The CDR3 sequence is CASSVLSGGEQYF. CDR3 in DNA: TGTGCCAGCAGCGTTTTATCTGGGGGCGAGCAGTACTTC.

This clonotype has a count of ten or more. The chain employs TRBV24-1 and TRBJ2-1; D is possibly TRBD1 (5 bases). CDR1 and CDR2 from the germline V gene are KGHDR and SFDVKD. This CDR3 is 12 amino acids long. V lost 5 bases and J lost 6, with 7 bases in between. CDR3 loop: CATSVDSNEQFF. The CDR3 region has the DNA TGTGCCACCAGTGTCGACAGCAATGAGCAGTTCTTC.

This rearrangement joins TRBV7-9 to TRBJ1-1; 9 bases map to TRBD1. Germline CDR1 SEHNR, CDR2 FQNEAQ (reference sequence). V trimming: 5 bases; J trimming: 6 bases; junction bases outside the gene matches: 4. The CDR3 extends over 13 amino acids. CDR3 nucleotides: TGTGCCAGCAGCGCGACAGGGGGGGCTGAAGCTTTCTTT. Protein: CASSATGGAEAFF. The full variable domain, rest sourced from reference TRBV7-9 and TRBJ1-1, is DTGVSQNPRHKITKRGQNVTFRCDPISEHNRLYWYRQTLGQGPEFLTYFQNEAQLEKSRLLSDRFSAERPKGSFSTLEIQRTEQGDSAMYLCASSATGGAEAFFGQGTRLTVV.

This clonotype was recorded at least ten times. J is TRBJ2-4 and V is TRBV7-2; D is ambiguous. The CDR3 loop spans 12 amino acids. Germline CDR1 is SGHTA and CDR2 is FQGNSA. Between the trimmed V and J ends, which lost 6 bases and 4 bases, there was a span of 7 bases. Here the CDR3 DNA reads TGTGCCAGCAGGGGGTGGAAAAACATTCAGTACTTC. It encodes CASRGWKNIQYF.

This rearrangement joins TRBV6-1 to TRBJ1-6; 9 nucleotides line up with TRBD1. The CDR3 is 19 amino acids. With V trimmed by 5 bases and J by 0 bases, 11 bases remained unmatched. Germline CDR1 reads MNHNS; CDR2 reads SASEGT. The CDR3 DNA is TGTGCCAGCAGTCTTCGGGACAGGGAACAGAGCTCCTATAATTCACCCCTCCACTTT. Protein: CASSLRDREQSSYNSPLHF.

This clonotype was detected only a few times. This chain links TRBV29-1 with TRBJ2-5, with D perhaps TRBD2 (5 bases). Germline lookup yields CDR1 SQVTM and CDR2 ANQGSEA. V lost 8 bases and J lost 5, with 15 bases in between. This CDR3 is 12 amino acids long. CDR3 region: CSLRRGGETQYF. The CDR3 bases are TGCAGCTTGAGGCGAGGCGGGGAGACCCAGTACTTC.

This clonotype was recorded many times. V is TRBV4-1 and J is TRBJ1-6; 9 bases fit TRBD1. Trimming removed 4 bases from V and 5 bases from J; junction bases left unmatched: 0. Germline loops: CDR1 MGHRA, CDR2 YSYEKL. This CDR3 has 14 residues. The chain's CDR3 is CASSRTGDNSPLHF. As DNA, the CDR3 is TGCGCCAGCAGCCGGACAGGGGATAATTCACCCCTCCACTTT.

Comment on this clonotype: A far more abundant clone sits one base away, making this likely a read error. V and J are TRBV12-3 or TRBV12-4 and TRBJ1-5, with D maybe TRBD1 (6 bases). Trimming took off 5 bases at V and 3 bases at J, with 11 bases between the two ends. The CDR3 is 14 residues long. This CDR3 reads CASSLGGTNQPQHF. The DNA for the CDR3 is TGTGCCAGCAGTCTAGGGGGAACCAATCAGCCCCAGCATTTT.

This clonotype was detected ten times or more. The V gene is TRBV6-5, the J gene TRBJ2-3; TRBD2 matches 11 bases. This CDR3 is built from 15 residues. Germline loops: CDR1 MNHEY, CDR2 SVGAGI. V lost 3 bases to trimming and J lost 5 bases; unmatched junction nucleotides: 4. The DNA for the CDR3 is TGTGCCAGCAGTTATAGCGGGAGGGCCGAAGATACGCAGTATTTT. The encoded protein is CASSYSGRAEDTQYF.

The CDR3 loop is CSATGQTSGEQYF. Written as DNA, the CDR3 is TGCAGTGCTACGGGCCAAACCTCTGGGGAGCAGTACTTC. The rearrangement uses TRBV20-1 and TRBJ2-7; D is undetermined. The germline V gene encodes CDR1 DFQATT and CDR2 SNEGSKA (reference sequence). Trimming took off 4 bases at V and 7 bases at J, with 17 bases between the two ends. The CDR3 length is 13 residues.

The chain combines TRBV6-5 with TRBJ2-1, with 9 bases identical to TRBD2. This CDR3 has 17 residues. J gave up 3 bases and V 0 bases, and 6 bases lay outside the gene matches. Per the germline V gene, CDR1 is MNHEY and CDR2 is SVGAGI. The CDR3 region has the DNA TGTGCCAGCAGTTACTCTCCCCCTAGCGGGATCTACAATGAGCAGTTCTTC. Residues: CASSYSPPSGIYNEQFF.

The chain is built from TRBV12-3 or TRBV12-4 and TRBJ1-1; unclear D gene. The CDR3 contains 13 residues. V lost 4 bases to trimming and J lost 3 bases, with 9 bases between them. This chain's CDR3 is CASSSPGYTEAFF. The CDR3 DNA is TGTGCCAGCAGTTCCCCCGGGTACACTGAAGCTTTCTTT.

This clonotype was counted ten times or more. The V gene is TRBV28, the J gene TRBJ1-3; TRBD1 is a possible D gene (5 bases). Between the trimmed V and J ends, which lost 8 bases and 3 bases, there was a span of 5 bases. Germline CDR1 is MDHEN and CDR2 is SYDVKM. CDR3 length: 11 residues. CDR3 loop: CASQGGNTIYF. The CDR3 DNA sequence: TGTGCCAGCCAGGGTGGAAACACCATATATTTT.

This clonotype was observed at least ten times. J is TRBJ2-1 and V is TRBV9; weak D call: TRBD2 (5 bases). CDR1 is SGDLS and CDR2 is YYNGEE in the germline V gene. Trimming cost V 3 bases and J 4 bases, with 14 bases left between them. This CDR3 contains 15 residues. CDR3 in DNA: TGTGCCAGCAGCGCTAGCCCTACTATATACAATGAGCAGTTCTTC. Translation: CASSASPTIYNEQFF.

The chain links TRBV7-2 to TRBJ1-1, with D uncertain. Between the trimmed V and J ends, which lost 2 bases and 10 bases, there was a span of 8 bases. The germline V gene has CDR1 SGHTA and CDR2 FQGNSA. The CDR3 runs to 11 residues. Written as DNA, the CDR3 is TGTGCCAGCAGCTTATCTCTAGCAGCTTTCTTT. The encoded protein is CASSLSLAAFF.

The genes are TRBV6-5 and TRBJ2-1, with 10 nucleotides matching TRBD1. CDR1 is MNHEY and CDR2 is SVGAGI in the germline V gene. V shed 4 bases, J shed 2 bases, and the junction held 2 bases outside the gene matches. The CDR3 contains 15 residues. The CDR3 region is CASSSGQGAYNEQFF. In nucleotides, the CDR3 is TGTGCCAGCAGTTCCGGACAGGGGGCCTACAATGAGCAGTTCTTC.

Many counts were recorded for this clonotype. The genes are TRBV4-1 and TRBJ2-4; D tentatively fits TRBD1 or TRBD2 (5 bases each). Germline V gene sequence: CDR1 MGHRA, CDR2 YSYEKL. V gave up 1 base and J gave up 3 bases, with 19 bases separating them. CDR3 length equals 18 residues. The CDR3 loop reads CASSQVGFVGRGKNIQYF. DNA for the CDR3: TGCGCCAGCAGCCAAGTGGGCTTTGTGGGACGGGGCAAAAACATTCAGTACTTC.

The chain combines TRBV10-3 with TRBJ2-7; D might be TRBD1 (5 bases). The V end was cut by 3 bases, the J end by 5 bases, with 8 bases between. Germline V gene lookup returns CDR1 ENHRY and CDR2 SYGVKD. This CDR3 has 12 amino acids. The CDR3: CAISDKGNEQYF. CDR3 nucleotides: TGTGCCATCAGTGACAAGGGGAACGAGCAGTACTTC.

This clonotype appeared many times. The rearrangement uses TRBV12-3 or TRBV12-4 and TRBJ2-7; possibly TRBD2 for D (5 bases). Trimming shortened V by 5 bases and J by 5 bases, and 16 bases separated the two germline ends. CDR3 length: 14 amino acids. The CDR3 is CASSQRMGSNEQYF. For the CDR3, the DNA is TGTGCCAGCAGTCAGAGGATGGGGAGTAACGAGCAGTACTTC.

This clonotype has at least ten counts. The rearrangement uses TRBV27 and TRBJ2-2; possible D gene TRBD1, 6 bases. V lost 2 bases and J lost 2, with 9 bases in between. Per germline, CDR1 MNHEY and CDR2 SMNVEV (reference sequence). This CDR3 contains 15 residues. The CDR3, as DNA: TGTGCCAGCAGTTTAAGGGGGACCAACACCGGGGAGCTGTTTTTT. Its protein product is CASSLRGTNTGELFF.

J is TRBJ2-1 and V is TRBV4-1; 9 bases match TRBD2. CDR1 and CDR2 (germline): MGHRA, YSYEKL. The V gene end was trimmed by 2 bases and the J gene end by 4 bases; junction bases not matched to a gene: 6. The CDR3 loop spans 16 amino acids. The DNA of the CDR3 is TGCGCCAGCAGCCAATCCGGGACTAGCAGATACAATGAGCAGTTCTTC. Protein: CASSQSGTSRYNEQFF.

This clonotype showed up just a few times. The chain is built from TRBV20-1 and TRBJ1-4; D ambiguous. Germline lookup yields CDR1 DFQATT and CDR2 SNEGSKA (reference sequence). This CDR3 has 12 residues. Trimming removed 7 bases at V and 3 bases at J, with 9 bases between. The CDR3 region is CSGLEANEKLFF. CDR3 in DNA: TGCAGTGGGCTGGAGGCTAATGAAAAACTGTTTTTT.

The chain links TRBV20-1 to TRBJ2-7; D not resolved. This CDR3 is built from 12 residues. The germline CDR1 and CDR2 sequences are DFQATT and SNEGSKA (reference sequence). Trimming took off 6 bases at V and 3 bases at J, with 12 bases between the two ends. CDR3 nucleotides: TGCAGTGCGTTCGAACATAGCTACGAGCAGTACTTC. This codes for CSAFEHSYEQYF.

This rearrangement joins TRBV4-3 to TRBJ1-2; no clear D gene. Germline CDR1 is LGHNA and CDR2 is YSLEER. V lost 1 base and J lost 9, with 6 bases in between. CDR3 size: 11 residues. The CDR3 sequence is CASSQGWSYTF. The CDR3 DNA reads as TGCGCCAGCAGCCAAGGGTGGAGCTACACCTTC.

In this sample, this clonotype turned up many times. This rearrangement joins TRBV10-3 to TRBJ2-7; possible D gene TRBD2, 6 bases. The CDR3 has 13 amino acids. Germline V gene lookup returns CDR1 ENHRY and CDR2 SYGVKD. V gave up 11 bases and J gave up 4 bases, with 18 bases separating them. The CDR3 protein is CAVQRGTSYEQYF. DNA of the CDR3: TGTGCCGTTCAACGGGGGACTTCTTACGAGCAGTACTTC.

This clonotype was recorded at least ten times. The chain couples TRBV21-1 to TRBJ2-7; the table's TRBD2 call for D was not verified on the DNA. TRBV21-1 is tagged as a pseudogene. CDR3 length: 16 residues. This chain's CDR3 is CASSKESASAAYEQYF. CDR3 DNA: TGTGCCAGCAGCAAAGAATCGGCTAGCGCCGCCTACGAGCAGTACTTC.

The genes are TRBV10-1 and TRBJ2-7, with D hard to call. The CDR3 is 13 amino acids. Trimming shortened V by 4 bases and J by 4 bases, and 11 bases separated the two germline ends. Germline lookup yields CDR1 WNHNN and CDR2 SYGVQD (reference sequence). The CDR3 sequence is CASSAALGYEQYF. In nucleotides, the CDR3 is TGCGCCAGCAGTGCCGCCCTGGGGTACGAGCAGTACTTC.

In its sample, this clonotype was seen many times. This rearrangement joins TRBV20-1 to TRBJ2-3, with TRBD2 identical over 8 bases. The ends lost 3 bases at V and 4 bases at J; junction bases unmatched: 6. CDR3 length equals 14 residues. The germline CDR1 and CDR2 sequences are DFQATT and SNEGSKA (reference sequence). This CDR3 is CSASREGGADTQYF. CDR3 sequence (DNA): TGCAGTGCTAGTCGGGAGGGCGGGGCAGATACGCAGTATTTT.

This clonotype has at least ten counts. This chain connects TRBV18 to TRBJ1-4; D is unclear. The CDR3 contains 16 residues. CDR1 and CDR2 from the germline V gene are KGHSH and LQKENI. V lost 3 bases and J 1 base, leaving 12 bases between the germline ends. CDR3 in DNA: TGTGCCAGCTCACCTGAGAACAGCCTAACTAATGAAAAACTGTTTTTT. This encodes CASSPENSLTNEKLFF.

This clonotype has more than one count but fewer than ten. The chain has TRBV20-1 and TRBJ1-2, with D perhaps TRBD1 (6 bases). V lost 0 bases to trimming and J lost 6 bases, with 14 bases between them. From germline, CDR1 is DFQATT and CDR2 SNEGSKA (reference sequence). The CDR3 contains 14 residues. CDR3 sequence reads: CSARDSTGKDGYTF. CDR3 DNA: TGCAGTGCTAGAGACTCCACAGGGAAAGATGGCTACACCTTC.

The chain employs TRBV20-1 and TRBJ2-2, with 9 bases fitting TRBD2. CDR1 DFQATT and CDR2 SNEGSKA come from the germline V gene (reference sequence). CDR3 length equals 19 residues. Unmatched junction bases numbered 15, after V lost 4 bases and J lost 0 bases. CDR3 in DNA: TGCAGTGCTACAACCCCAGTCCCTGGACTAGCGCCGAACACCGGGGAGCTGTTTTTT. It encodes CSATTPVPGLAPNTGELFF.